The 15 T cell receptor beta chains in this list originate from one sample, sequenced in a study of cytotoxic CD8 clonotypes in ibrutinib-treated CLL. The assay was immunoSEQ multiplex PCR, and TCRdb's table has in-frame clones only and misses some. The data show about 63,000 clones, less than 75% seen once. Sequencing was performed on PBMCs, taken after 12 months of ibrutinib treatment. The receptors derive from a human donor with chronic lymphocytic leukemia.

This clone was seen only a few times. The chain is built from TRBV2 and TRBJ2-7; D may be TRBD2 (5 bases). The CDR3 spans 14 residues. Trimming shortened V by 6 bases and J by 0 bases, and 12 bases separated the two germline ends. CDR1 and CDR2 from the germline V gene are SNHLY and FYNNEI. The CDR3 DNA reads as TGTGCCAGCAGGCGGGCTTCGAGCTCCTACGAGCAGTACTTC. It yields the protein CASRRASSSYEQYF.

The CDR3 DNA follows: TGTGCCAGCGCGGGGACAGGTAGATTTTACGAGCAGTACTTC. Protein sequence: CASAGTGRFYEQYF. The chain is built from TRBV2 and TRBJ2-7, with 8 bases that match TRBD1. The CDR3 covers 14 residues. After removal of 8 bases from V and 4 bases from J, the junction contained 10 bases not matched to a gene. The germline gives CDR1 SNHLY, CDR2 FYNNEI.

The genes are TRBV4-1 and TRBJ2-1; the D is unclear. Per germline, CDR1 MGHRA and CDR2 YSYEKL. The CDR3 sequence is 13 residues long. Trimming left V 4 bases short and J 5 bases short, with 9 bases between. For the CDR3, the DNA is TGCGCCAGCAGCCCCGCCTTCAACAATGAGCAGTTCTTC. It is translated as CASSPAFNNEQFF.

The gene calls are TRBV7-4 and TRBJ2-7; D remains unclear. Germline V gene lookup returns CDR1 SGHVT and CDR2 SQSDAQ. The CDR3 covers 14 residues. The V and J ends lost 0 bases and 2 bases respectively, with 8 bases between them. CDR3 sequence (DNA): TGTGCCAGCAGCTTAGCGCCGACGACCTACGAGCAGTACTTC. Translating gives CASSLAPTTYEQYF.

The genes are TRBV19 and TRBJ2-7; no clear D. The CDR3 totals 11 residues. V lost 6 bases and J lost 2, with 5 bases in between. CDR1 is LNHDA, CDR2 SQIVND, per germline (reference sequence). For the CDR3, the DNA is TGTGCCAGTAGGGGAACCTACGAGCAGTACTTC. Its translation is CASRGTYEQYF.

The genes are TRBV5-4 and TRBJ2-6; the D is unclear. Trimming left V 2 bases short and J 4 bases short, with 10 bases between. Germline V gene sequence: CDR1 SGHNT, CDR2 YYREEE (reference sequence). This CDR3 region has 15 residues. The CDR3 loop reads CASSFWGTGANVLTF. The CDR3 DNA follows: TGTGCCAGCAGCTTTTGGGGTACCGGGGCCAACGTCCTGACTTTC.

The chain couples TRBV5-6 to TRBJ2-7; 7 bases fit TRBD1. The CDR3 spans 15 residues. With 4 bases clipped from V and 2 bases from J, the junction kept 9 bases outside the gene matches. Germline loops: CDR1 SGHDT, CDR2 YYEEEE. The CDR3 is CASSLGTVLTYEQYF. The CDR3 coding sequence is TGTGCCAGCAGCCTAGGGACAGTCCTTACCTACGAGCAGTACTTC.

This chain uses TRBV5-6 with TRBJ2-5; no reliable D call. From germline, CDR1 is SGHDT and CDR2 YYEEEE. The V gene lost 5 bases and the J gene lost 2 bases, with 16 bases spanning the gap. The CDR3 runs to 15 residues. The CDR3 spells CASSNGVRIQETQYF. The DNA of the CDR3 is TGTGCCAGCAGTAACGGCGTCCGGATTCAAGAGACCCAGTACTTC.

The CDR3 DNA reads TGCGCCAGCAGCGCCGCCGGGACTAGCGGAAATGAGCAGTTCTTC. Encoded protein: CASSAAGTSGNEQFF. The chain uses TRBV5-1 and TRBJ2-1, with 11 nucleotides matching TRBD2. V shed 4 bases and J 7 bases; nucleotides not matched to a gene: 7. Germline loops: CDR1 SGHRS, CDR2 YFSETQ. The CDR3 loop spans 15 amino acids.

The chain joins TRBV2 to TRBJ2-7; 8 bases map to TRBD1. The CDR3 is 13 residues long. In germline, CDR1 is SNHLY, CDR2 FYNNEI. V was pared by 7 bases and J by 3 bases, with 5 bases of the junction left unmatched. For the CDR3, the DNA is TGTGCCAGCAAAAGGACAGGGTACTACGAGCAGTACTTC. It codes for CASKRTGYYEQYF.

This clone was recorded once. The chain couples TRBV2 to TRBJ2-5, with D uncertain. This CDR3 contains 12 residues. The V gene lost 6 bases and the J gene lost 3 bases, with 8 bases spanning the gap. Germline V CDR1 and CDR2: SNHLY, FYNNEI. The CDR3: CASRTREETQYF. CDR3 in DNA: TGTGCCAGCAGAACCCGGGAAGAGACCCAGTACTTC.

The chain is built from TRBV7-7 and TRBJ2-1, with D maybe TRBD1 (5 bases). Germline CDR1 is SSHAT and CDR2 is FNYEAQ (reference sequence). V was pared by 5 bases and J by 6 bases, with 14 bases between. The CDR3 is 14 amino acids. CDR3 bases: TGTGCCAGCAGCAAGGGGCCTCCCCCCAATGAGCAGTTCTTC. The encoded protein is CASSKGPPPNEQFF. Full variable domain (remainder filled in from reference TRBV7-7 and TRBJ2-1): GAGVSQSPRYKVTKRGQDVTLRCDPISSHATLYWYQQALGQGPEFLTYFNYEAQPDKSGLPSDRFSAERPEGSISTLTIQRTEQRDSAMYRCASSKGPPPNEQFFGPGTRLTVL.

The rearrangement joins TRBV18 to TRBJ1-1; no definite D call. Germline V CDR1 and CDR2: KGHSH, LQKENI. The V end lost 1 base, the J end lost 1 base, and 13 bases lay between the germline ends. The CDR3 length is 16 residues. CDR3 amino acids: CASSPRGLAGNTEAFF. The CDR3 coding sequence is TGTGCCAGCTCACCACGTGGATTGGCGGGGAACACTGAAGCTTTCTTT.

This clone was recorded a few times. The V and J genes are TRBV4-2 and TRBJ1-4; a possible D gene is TRBD1 (5 bases). Germline CDR1 and CDR2: LGHNA and YNFKEQ. This CDR3 contains 15 residues. V was pared by 4 bases and J by 4 bases, with 13 bases between. The CDR3 DNA sequence: TGTGCCAGCAGCCCGGGGACGGCCGATAATGAAAAACTGTTTTTT. Amino acids: CASSPGTADNEKLFF.

This clone was picked up a small number of times. The chain links TRBV7-6 to TRBJ2-3; D call uncertain. The CDR3 extends over 15 amino acids. The V gene's germline CDR1 is SGHVS and CDR2 FNYEAQ. Trimming stripped 5 bases from V and 3 bases from J, with 15 bases between. The CDR3 loop is CASSPRTLETDTQYF. In DNA form, the CDR3 reads TGTGCCAGCAGCCCCCGCACATTAGAGACAGATACGCAGTATTTT.